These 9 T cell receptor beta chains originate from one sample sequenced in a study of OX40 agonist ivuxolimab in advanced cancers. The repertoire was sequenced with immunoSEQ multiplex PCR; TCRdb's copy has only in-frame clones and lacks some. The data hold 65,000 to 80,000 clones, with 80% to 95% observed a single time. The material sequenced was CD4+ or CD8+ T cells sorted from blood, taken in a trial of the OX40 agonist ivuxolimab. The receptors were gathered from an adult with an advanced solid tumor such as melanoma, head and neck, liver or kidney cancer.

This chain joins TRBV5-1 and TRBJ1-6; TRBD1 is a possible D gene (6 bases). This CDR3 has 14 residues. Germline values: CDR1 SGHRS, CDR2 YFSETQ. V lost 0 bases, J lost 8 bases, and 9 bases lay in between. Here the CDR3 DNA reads TGCGCCAGCAGCTTGGTACCAGGGGATTCACCCCTCCACTTT. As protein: CASSLVPGDSPLHF.

The CDR3: CAWSVSDGYTF. The DNA of the CDR3 is TGTGCCTGGAGTGTCTCCGACGGCTACACCTTC. V gene TRBV30 combines with J gene TRBJ1-2; unclear D gene. This CDR3 is built from 11 residues. From germline, CDR1 is GTSNPN and CDR2 SVGIG (reference sequence). V shed 0 bases and J shed 8 bases, with 7 bases lying between them.

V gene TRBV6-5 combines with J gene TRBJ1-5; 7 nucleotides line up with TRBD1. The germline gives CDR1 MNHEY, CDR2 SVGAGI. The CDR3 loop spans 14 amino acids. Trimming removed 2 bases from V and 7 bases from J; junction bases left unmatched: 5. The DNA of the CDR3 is TGTGCCAGCAGTTACCTGACAGGGTACCAGCCCCAGCATTTT. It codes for CASSYLTGYQPQHF.

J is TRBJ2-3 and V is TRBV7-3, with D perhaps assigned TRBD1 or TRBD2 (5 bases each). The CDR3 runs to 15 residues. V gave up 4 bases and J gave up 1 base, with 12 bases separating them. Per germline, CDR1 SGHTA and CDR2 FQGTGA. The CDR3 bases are TGTGCCAGCAGCTCCGGGACCCTTGGCACAGATACGCAGTATTTT. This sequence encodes CASSSGTLGTDTQYF.

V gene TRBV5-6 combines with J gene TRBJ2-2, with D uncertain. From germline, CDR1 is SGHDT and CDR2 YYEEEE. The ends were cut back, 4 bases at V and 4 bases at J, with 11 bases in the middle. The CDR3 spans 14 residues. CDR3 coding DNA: TGTGCCAGCAGCCGCCTAGGGCCCACCGGGGAGCTGTTTTTT. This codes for CASSRLGPTGELFF.

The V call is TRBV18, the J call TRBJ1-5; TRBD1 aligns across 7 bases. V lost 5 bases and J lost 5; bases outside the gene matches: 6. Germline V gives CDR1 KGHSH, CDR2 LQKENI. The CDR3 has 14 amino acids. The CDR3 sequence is CASSITGVDQPQHF. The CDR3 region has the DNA TGTGCCAGCTCAATTACAGGGGTTGATCAGCCCCAGCATTTT.

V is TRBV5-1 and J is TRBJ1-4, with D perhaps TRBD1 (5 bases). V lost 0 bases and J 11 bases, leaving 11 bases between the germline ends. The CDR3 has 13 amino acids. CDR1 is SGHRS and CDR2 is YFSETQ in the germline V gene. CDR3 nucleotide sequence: TGCGCCAGCAGCTTGGGGAGGGACGAGAAACTGTTTTTT. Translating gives CASSLGRDEKLFF.

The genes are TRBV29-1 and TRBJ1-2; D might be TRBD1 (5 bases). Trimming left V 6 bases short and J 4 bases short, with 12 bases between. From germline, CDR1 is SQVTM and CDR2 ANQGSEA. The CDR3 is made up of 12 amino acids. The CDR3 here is CSVMTVAYGYTF. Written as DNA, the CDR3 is TGCAGCGTAATGACAGTAGCCTATGGCTACACCTTC. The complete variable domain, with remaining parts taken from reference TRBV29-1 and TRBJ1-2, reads SAVISQKPSRDICQRGTSLTIQCQVDSQVTMMFWYRQQPGQSLTLIATANQGSEATYESGFVIDKFPISRPNLTFSTLTVSNMSPEDSSIYLCSVMTVAYGYTFGSGTRLTVV.

CDR3 region: CASRSSGERAHTGELFF. The CDR3 DNA sequence: TGTGCCAGCAGGTCAAGTGGGGAGCGGGCCCACACCGGGGAGCTGTTTTTT. V usage is TRBV28 and J usage is TRBJ2-2; weak D call: TRBD2 (6 bases). CDR3 length equals 17 residues. Trimming pared 6 bases from V and 3 bases from J, leaving 20 bases between. Germline assignment: CDR1 MDHEN and CDR2 SYDVKM. The complete variable domain, with remaining parts taken from reference TRBV28 and TRBJ2-2, reads DVKVTQSSRYLVKRTGEKVFLECVQDMDHENMFWYRQDPGLGLRLIYFSYDVKMKEKGDIPEGYSVSREKKERFSLILESASTNQTSMYLCASRSSGERAHTGELFFGEGSRLTVL.